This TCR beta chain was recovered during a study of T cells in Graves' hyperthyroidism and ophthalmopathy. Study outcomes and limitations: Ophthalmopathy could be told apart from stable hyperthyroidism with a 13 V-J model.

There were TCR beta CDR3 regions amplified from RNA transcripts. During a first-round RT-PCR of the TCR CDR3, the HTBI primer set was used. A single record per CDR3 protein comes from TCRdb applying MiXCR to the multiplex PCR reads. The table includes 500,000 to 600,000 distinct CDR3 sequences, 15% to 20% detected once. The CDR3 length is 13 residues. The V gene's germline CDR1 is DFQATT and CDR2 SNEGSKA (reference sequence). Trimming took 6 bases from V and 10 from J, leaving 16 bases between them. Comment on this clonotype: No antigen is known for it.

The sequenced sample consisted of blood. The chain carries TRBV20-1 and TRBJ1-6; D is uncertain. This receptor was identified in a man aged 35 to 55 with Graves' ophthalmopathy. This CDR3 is CSAPPGLGSPLHF. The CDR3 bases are TGCAGTGCCCCGCCGGGGTTAGGATCACCCCTCCACTTT.